These T cell receptor beta chains were read from a single sample in a study of blood T cell repertoires in COVID-19. The data were produced by immunoSEQ multiplex PCR, yet TCRdb's version contains in-frame clones alone and is incomplete. The table lists more than 200,000 clones, about 85% of them singletons, with approximately 0.7% in the top ten. Sequencing was done on a sample of peripheral blood. Receptor source: a man aged 35-49 years with acute or convalescent COVID-19. Both conserved end residues are part of each CDR3. D genes are given only for firm matches. Size is omitted from some rows. Given values are once, few, many or a class for expanded clones.

TRBJ2-2 | TRBV21-1 | . | . | TGTGCCAGCAGCAAAGTGGAGGAAGAGGGGGACACCGGGGAGCTGTTTTTT | CASSKVEEEGDTGELFF
TRBJ1-1 | TRBV19 | . | . | TGTGCCAGTAGTATGGGGGCAGGGAGCACTGAAGCTTTCTTT | CASSMGAGSTEAFF
TRBJ2-2 | TRBV5-1 | TRBD2 | . | TGCGCCAGCAGCTGGACTAGCGGGATATACACCGGGGAGCTGTTTTTT | CASSWTSGIYTGELFF
TRBJ2-1 | TRBV12-3/TRBV12-4 | TRBD2 | . | TGTGCCAGCAGGGCTAGCGGGTACAATGAGCAGTTCTTC | CASRASGYNEQFF
TRBJ2-5 | TRBV13 | . | . | TGTGCCAGCAGCGCGCAAGAGACCCAGTACTTC | CASSAQETQYF
TRBJ1-1 | TRBV2 | . | . | TGTGCCAGCAGTGAAGCGCTTAAGCGCACTGAAGCTTTCTTT | CASSEALKRTEAFF
TRBJ2-5 | TRBV5-3 | TRBD2 | . | TGTGCCAGAAGCTTGAGCGGGCGGGGGAAGGAGACCCAGTACTTC | CARSLSGRGKETQYF
TRBJ2-7 | TRBV27 | . | . | TGTGCCAGCGGCAACGGACATCACTACGAGCAGTACTTC | CASGNGHHYEQYF
TRBJ1-1 | TRBV18 | . | . | TGTGCCAGCTCACCAGGGTCGAGGGGGGGCACTGAAGCTTTCTTT | CASSPGSRGGTEAFF
TRBJ2-5 | TRBV7-9 | TRBD1 | . | TGTGCCAGCAGCTGGCCCACAGGGGGCTTGAAAGAGACCCAGTACTTC | CASSWPTGGLKETQYF
TRBJ2-2 | TRBV5-1 | TRBD1 | . | TGCGCCAGCAGCCCGCAGGGGGCTTCGGACACCGGGGAGCTGTTTTTT | CASSPQGASDTGELFF
TRBJ1-3 | TRBV7-2 | . | . | TGTGCCAGCAGCTTAGAGGGGGGGGTCGGAAACACCATATATTTT | CASSLEGGVGNTIYF
TRBJ2-5 | TRBV6-5 | . | . | TGTGCCAGCAGTCCTCAACCCGGGGGGACCCAGTACTTC | CASSPQPGGTQYF
TRBJ1-2 | TRBV24-1 | . | . | TGTGCCACCAGTGACCCCACGGCACAGGGCGGCTATGGCTACACCTTC | CATSDPTAQGGYGYTF
TRBJ2-3 | TRBV10-1 | TRBD2 | . | TGCGCCAGCAGCTCCGGGACTAGCGGGGGGACCCGAACAGATACGCAGTATTTT | CASSSGTSGGTRTDTQYF
TRBJ2-7 | TRBV20-1 | . | . | TGCAGTGCTAGCGACAGTTCCCAGCAGTACTTC | CSASDSSQQYF
TRBJ2-7 | TRBV2 | TRBD1 | once | TGTGCCAGCAGTCGGGGACAGATACCCTCCTACGAGCAGTACTTC | CASSRGQIPSYEQYF
TRBJ2-7 | TRBV29-1 | TRBD1 | . | TGCAGCGTTGGGGACAGCGATATCTACGAGCAGTACTTC | CSVGDSDIYEQYF
TRBJ1-4 | TRBV30 | . | . | TGTGCCTGGGGCAGTCAGGGTGAAAAACTGTTTTTT | CAWGSQGEKLFF
TRBJ2-7 | TRBV5-4 | . | . | TGTGCCAGCAGCCCAGCGTATGGGTCCTACGAGCAGTACTTC | CASSPAYGSYEQYF
TRBJ2-3 | TRBV11-1 | TRBD1 | . | TGTGCCAGCAGCTTAGGCAGGGGGTTCACAGATACGCAGTATTTT | CASSLGRGFTDTQYF
TRBJ1-2 | TRBV5-5 | TRBD1 | once | TGTGCCAGCCTAACGGGGACGGGACAGGGAACCTCCGGCTATGGCTACACCTTC | CASLTGTGQGTSGYGYTF
TRBJ1-5 | TRBV19 | TRBD1 | . | TGTGCCACATCCGGGACAGGGGATCAGCCCCAGCATTTT | CATSGTGDQPQHF
TRBJ1-2 | TRBV14 | . | . | TGTGCCAGCAGCCCCACCGCAGGCGTCTATGGCTACACCTTC | CASSPTAGVYGYTF
TRBJ1-6 | TRBV30 | TRBD1 | once | TGTGCCTGGAGTCCCACAGGGGCTTCACCCCTCCACTTT | CAWSPTGASPLHF
TRBJ1-2 | TRBV19 | . | . | TGTGCCAGTATCCGGAGCCGGGGAGGGGACTATGGCTACACCTTC | CASIRSRGGDYGYTF
TRBJ2-7 | TRBV2 | TRBD1 | . | TGTGCCAGCAGTGAAGAGGGACAGGGGACCATCTACGAGCAGTACTTC | CASSEEGQGTIYEQYF
TRBJ2-7 | TRBV19 | TRBD1 | . | TGTGCCAGTAGTGAGGCGGGACAGGGGGCGCGGATCGAGCAGTACTTC | CASSEAGQGARIEQYF
TRBJ1-5 | TRBV9 | TRBD1 | . | TGTGCCAGCAGCGTAGGGACAGGGGTTGGCTATCAGCCCCAGCATTTT | CASSVGTGVGYQPQHF
TRBJ2-5 | TRBV29-1 | TRBD2 | . | TGCAGCGGGACCCGGACTAGCGGGGGTGAGACCCAGTACTTC | CSGTRTSGGETQYF
TRBJ2-1 | TRBV6-5 | TRBD2 | . | TGTGCCAGCACTAGCGGGAGTCCCTACAATGAGCAGTTCTTC | CASTSGSPYNEQFF
TRBJ2-1 | TRBV11-3 | TRBD2 | once | TGTGCCAGCAGCAAGCTTCTAGCGGGGGAAAACAATGAGCAGTTCTTC | CASSKLLAGENNEQFF
TRBJ2-7 | TRBV9 | . | . | TGTGCCAGCAGCCCCCAGACAGGTTTTACCGAGCAGTACTTC | CASSPQTGFTEQYF
TRBJ2-1 | TRBV11-3 | TRBD2 | . | TGTGCCAGCAGCTTAGAGGCGGGGGGGCAGGGCAATGAGCAGTTCTTC | CASSLEAGGQGNEQFF
TRBJ1-1 | TRBV18 | . | . | TGTGCCAGCTCACCTGGTCAGGCAGGGTTGAACACTGAAGCTTTCTTT | CASSPGQAGLNTEAFF
TRBJ2-5 | TRBV6-5 | . | . | TGTGCCAGCAGTAAGGGGCGAGAGACCCAGTACTTC | CASSKGRETQYF
TRBJ2-5 | TRBV5-4 | TRBD2 | . | TGTGCCAGCAGCTTGGGCGGGGGGGCCGAGGAGACCCAGTACTTC | CASSLGGGAEETQYF